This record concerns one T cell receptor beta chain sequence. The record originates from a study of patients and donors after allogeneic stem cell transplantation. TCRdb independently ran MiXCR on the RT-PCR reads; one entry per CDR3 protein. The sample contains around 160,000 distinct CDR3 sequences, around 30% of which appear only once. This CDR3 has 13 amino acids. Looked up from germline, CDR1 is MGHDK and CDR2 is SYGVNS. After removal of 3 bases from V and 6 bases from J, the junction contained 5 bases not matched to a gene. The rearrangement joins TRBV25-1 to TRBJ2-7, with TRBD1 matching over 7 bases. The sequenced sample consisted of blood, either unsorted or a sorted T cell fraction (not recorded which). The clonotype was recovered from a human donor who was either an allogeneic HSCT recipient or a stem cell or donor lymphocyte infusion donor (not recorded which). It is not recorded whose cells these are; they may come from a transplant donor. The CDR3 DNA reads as TGTGCCAGCAGTGACCCAAACAGGGGCGAGCAGTACTTC. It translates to CASSDPNRGEQYF.